This TCR beta chain was identified in a study of human thymus T cells. Study-wide results and limits: There appeared to be biased usage of V and J genes in thymic and blood repertoires.

Thymus tissue for the work was resected from patients undergoing corrective heart surgery. Corrective surgery for congenital heart defects was being performed on the healthy Finnish infants who were the donors. Turning to this clone: The antigen remains undetermined. The identical CDR3 is also encoded by other nucleotide sequences in the sample.

The ends were cut back, 0 bases at V and 3 bases at J, with 3 bases in the middle. From germline, CDR1 is SGHNT and CDR2 YYREEE (reference sequence). The CDR3 loop spans 12 amino acids. Using immunoSEQ multiplex PCR, the repertoire was profiled, and TCRdb retains in-frame clones only, with some absent. The data show around 120,000 clones, about 95% seen once. Sequencing was done on a sample of thymus tissue. V and J are TRBV5-4 and TRBJ1-1, with D unclear. The source of this sequence is a boy under two years old with a congenital heart defect but otherwise immunologically healthy. CDR3 DNA sequence: TGTGCCAGCAGCTTGGGAGACACTGAAGCTTTCTTT. Translating it yields CASSLGDTEAFF.